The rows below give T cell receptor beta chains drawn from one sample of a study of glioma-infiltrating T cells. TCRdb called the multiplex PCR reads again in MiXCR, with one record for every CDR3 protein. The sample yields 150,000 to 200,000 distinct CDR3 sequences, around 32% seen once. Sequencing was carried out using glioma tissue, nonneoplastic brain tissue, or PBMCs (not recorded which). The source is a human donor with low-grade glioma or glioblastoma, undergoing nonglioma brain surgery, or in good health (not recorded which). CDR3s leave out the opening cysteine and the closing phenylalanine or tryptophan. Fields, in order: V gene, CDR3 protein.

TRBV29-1 SVGQGTGEQY
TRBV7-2 ASSLSGAGRPSGSNEQY
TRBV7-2 ASRSLAGRIGEQY
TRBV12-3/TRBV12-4 ASSFRDTGLQTYEQY
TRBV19 ASGVQGARGYT
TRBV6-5 ASSYSAPPEQF
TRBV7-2 ASSLGGAGMNTEAF
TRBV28 ASSSGQSTYVYT
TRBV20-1 SAHLAGLTDTQY
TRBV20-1 SARGDRSTDTQY
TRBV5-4 ASSLGLVSYEQY
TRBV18 ASSGQSNEQF